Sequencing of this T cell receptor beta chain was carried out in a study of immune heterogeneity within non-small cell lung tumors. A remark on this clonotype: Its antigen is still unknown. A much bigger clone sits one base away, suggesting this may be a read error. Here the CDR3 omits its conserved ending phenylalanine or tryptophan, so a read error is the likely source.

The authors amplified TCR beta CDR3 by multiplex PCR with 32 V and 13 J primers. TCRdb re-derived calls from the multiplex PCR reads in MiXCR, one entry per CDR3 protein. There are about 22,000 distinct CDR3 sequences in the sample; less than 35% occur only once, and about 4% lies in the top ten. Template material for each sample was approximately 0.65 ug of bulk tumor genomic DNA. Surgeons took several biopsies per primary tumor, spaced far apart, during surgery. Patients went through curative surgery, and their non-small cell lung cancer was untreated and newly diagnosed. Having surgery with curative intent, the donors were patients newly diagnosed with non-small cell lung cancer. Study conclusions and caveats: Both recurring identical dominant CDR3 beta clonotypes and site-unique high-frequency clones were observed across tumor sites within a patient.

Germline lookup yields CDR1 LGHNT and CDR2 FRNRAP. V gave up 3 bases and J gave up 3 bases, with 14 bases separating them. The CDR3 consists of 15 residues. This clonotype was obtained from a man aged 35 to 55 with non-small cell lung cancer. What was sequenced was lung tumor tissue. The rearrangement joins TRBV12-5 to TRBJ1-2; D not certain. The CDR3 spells CASGFSEGSDYGYTI. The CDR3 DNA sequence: TGTGCTAGTGGTTTCTCGGAGGGATCCGACTATGGCTACACCATC.